Given below is one T cell receptor (beta chain) in context. Its antigen specificity is not known. No qualities accompany the bases; no much larger clone lies one base away. Taken from the germline V gene (reference sequence), the CDR1 and CDR2 loops are DFQATT and SNEGSKA. A distance of 9 bases separates the germline ends of V and J, which lose 0 bases and 4 bases respectively. From cysteine to phenylalanine, the CDR3 is 13 amino acids long. Just the 39-base CDR3 DNA is kept, in frame starting at base 1. Peripheral blood CD8+ and CD4+ T cells from healthy donors, Susac syndrome patients and multiple sclerosis patients were profiled by high-throughput TCR beta sequencing. The multiple sclerosis controls were treatment-naive patients whose relapsing-remitting disease, either stable or active, fulfilled the revised McDonald criteria. CD8+ TEMRA cells were enriched by FACS, while bulk CD8+ and CD4+ T cells were purified by magnetic negative isolation. Blood was collected in EDTA tubes and processed within 24 hours, with PBMCs isolated through density gradient centrifugation. PBMCs intended for TCR sequencing were cryopreserved in liquid nitrogen and thawed later in a water bath at 37 degrees C. A purity of at least 90% was achieved for sorted or isolated CD4+, CD8+ and CD8+ TEMRA cells.

RNA was extracted using the RNeasy kit, and about 0.45 to 1 ug of the RNA was reverse transcribed with random hexamers. The immunoSEQ multiplex PCR assay, covering 54 Vbeta and 13 Jbeta segments, was used to amplify TCR beta CDR3 regions. PCR amplification bias was corrected by using a synthetic template baseline for primer optimization and computational correction. The original pipeline was this. Only productive sequences were kept, with reads annotated to V, D and J genes according to IMGT and analyzed in immunoSEQ Analyzer. Clonality was computed as one minus Shannon entropy normalized by log2 of the number of productive unique sequences. For each patient and control, public and private clones were evaluated within the 100 most prevalent clones. Clones were defined as Susac-specific when absent from the healthy and MS cohorts, from about a thousand published viral clones and from other ImmuneACCESS disease sequences. In TCRdb, the public reads were trimmed at Q25 with fastp and aligned with MiXCR, with productive beta chains retained. CDR3 protein sequences are deduplicated, and each keeps its most common genes and DNA. These V and J calls originate from TCRdb's pipeline instead of the authors' own analysis. The sample table contains 150,000 to 160,000 distinct CDR3 sequences; only one count was recorded for approximately 94% of them. Of the sample, roughly 0.21% is held by the ten largest clones.

The entry originates in a study of CD8 T cells in Susac syndrome (dated by TCRdb to the late 2010s). Study-level background: Whether CD8+ T cell activation and differentiation in Susac syndrome was antigen driven was tested using repertoire sequencing. Clonality of the CD8+ T cell repertoire was compared between eleven to twelve healthy donors, about 14 Susac syndrome patients and under 19 multiple sclerosis patients. What the work shows at the level of the full study, not this receptor alone: The study acknowledged that relatively few individuals were included in the TCR sequencing and HLA analysis.

The receptor was isolated from a human donor with multiple sclerosis. Sequencing was performed on CD8+ T cells from PBMCs. The receptor chain draws on TRBV20-1 and TRBJ1-1; perhaps TRBD1 is the D gene, with 6 bases matching. The CDR3 corresponds to CSAREGASTEAFF. The nucleotide sequence is TGCAGTGCTAGAGAGGGGGCGAGCACTGAAGCTTTCTTT.